This entry is about one T cell receptor beta chain. The target antigen is unknown. This sample stems from a study of T cell responses to AZD1222 COVID-19 vaccine. Study-wide results and caveats: Only 5 or 6 AZD1222 recipients tested seropositive at baseline. Clonal diversity may have been underestimated, and the donors were mostly white British, with more females than males. Repertoire sampling was restricted to post-peak T cell response timepoints.

Repertoires were generated with immunoSEQ multiplex PCR, while TCRdb's copy carries only in-frame clones and drops some. The profile shows around 130,000 clones, approximately 88% of them singletons. The CDR3 runs 14 residues. V lost 6 bases and J lost 6, with 14 bases in between. CDR1 is MNHEY, CDR2 SVGAGI, per germline. The sequences come from peripheral blood, collected 28 days after the second AZD1222 dose. The receptor was derived from an adult who received the AZD1222 COVID-19 vaccine. The rearrangement uses TRBV6-5 and TRBJ1-4, with D possibly being TRBD1 (6 bases). CDR3 loop: CASRQGGGDEKLFF. Written as DNA, the CDR3 is TGTGCCAGCAGACAGGGAGGAGGCGATGAAAAACTGTTTTTT.